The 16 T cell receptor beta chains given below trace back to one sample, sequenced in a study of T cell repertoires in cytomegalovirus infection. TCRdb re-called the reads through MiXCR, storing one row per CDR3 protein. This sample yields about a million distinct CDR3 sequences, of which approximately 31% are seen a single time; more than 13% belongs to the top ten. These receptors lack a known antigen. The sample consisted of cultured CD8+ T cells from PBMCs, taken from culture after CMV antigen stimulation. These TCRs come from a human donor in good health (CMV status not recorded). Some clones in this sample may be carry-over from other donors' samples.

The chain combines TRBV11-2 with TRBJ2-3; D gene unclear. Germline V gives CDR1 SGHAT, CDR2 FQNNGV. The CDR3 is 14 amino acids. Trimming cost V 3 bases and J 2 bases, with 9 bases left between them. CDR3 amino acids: CASSFTSTTDTQYF. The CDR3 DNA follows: TGTGCCAGCAGCTTTACATCTACCACAGATACGCAGTATTTT.

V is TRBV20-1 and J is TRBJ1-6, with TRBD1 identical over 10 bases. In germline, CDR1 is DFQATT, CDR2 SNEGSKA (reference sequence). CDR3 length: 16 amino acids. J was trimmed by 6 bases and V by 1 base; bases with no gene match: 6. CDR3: CSARVRDRGGNSPLHF. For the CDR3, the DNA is TGCAGTGCTAGAGTCCGGGACAGGGGAGGTAATTCACCCCTCCACTTT.

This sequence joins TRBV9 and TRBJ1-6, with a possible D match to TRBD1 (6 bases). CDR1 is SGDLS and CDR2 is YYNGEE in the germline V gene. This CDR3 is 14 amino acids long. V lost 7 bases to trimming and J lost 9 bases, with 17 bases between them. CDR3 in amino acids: CASAKSGRGSPLHF. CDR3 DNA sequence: TGTGCCAGCGCAAAATCGGGCAGGGGTTCACCCCTCCACTTT.

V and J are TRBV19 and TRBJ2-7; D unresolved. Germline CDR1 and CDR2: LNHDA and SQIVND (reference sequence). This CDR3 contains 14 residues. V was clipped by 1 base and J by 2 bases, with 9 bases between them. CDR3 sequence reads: CASSIGPNTYEQYF. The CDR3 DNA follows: TGTGCCAGTAGTATAGGCCCAAATACCTACGAGCAGTACTTC.

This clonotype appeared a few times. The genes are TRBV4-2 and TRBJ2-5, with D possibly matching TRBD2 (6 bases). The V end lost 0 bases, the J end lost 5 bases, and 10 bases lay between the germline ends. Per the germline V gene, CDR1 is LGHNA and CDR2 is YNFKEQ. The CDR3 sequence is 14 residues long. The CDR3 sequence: CASSQDIAGETQYF. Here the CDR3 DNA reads TGTGCCAGCAGCCAAGACATTGCGGGGGAGACCCAGTACTTC.

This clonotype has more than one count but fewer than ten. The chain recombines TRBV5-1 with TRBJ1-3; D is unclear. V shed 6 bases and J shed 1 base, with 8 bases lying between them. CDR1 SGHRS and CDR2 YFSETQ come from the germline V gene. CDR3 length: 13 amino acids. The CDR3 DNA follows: TGCGCCAGCACGTGGGCGTCTGGAAACACCATATATTTT. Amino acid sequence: CASTWASGNTIYF.

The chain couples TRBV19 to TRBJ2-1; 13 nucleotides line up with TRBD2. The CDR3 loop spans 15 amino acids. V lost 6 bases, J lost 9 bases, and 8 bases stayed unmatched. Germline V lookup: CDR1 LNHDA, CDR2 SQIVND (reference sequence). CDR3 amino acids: CASRPTSGGAGEQFF. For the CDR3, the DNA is TGTGCCAGTAGACCTACTAGCGGGGGGGCCGGTGAGCAGTTCTTC.

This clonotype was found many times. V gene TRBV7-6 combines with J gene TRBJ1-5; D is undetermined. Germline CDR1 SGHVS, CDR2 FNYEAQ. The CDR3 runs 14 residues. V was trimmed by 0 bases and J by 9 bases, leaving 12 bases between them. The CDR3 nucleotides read TGTGCCAGCAGCTTAGCAAGCGGGGAAGGGCCCCAGCATTTT. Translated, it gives CASSLASGEGPQHF.

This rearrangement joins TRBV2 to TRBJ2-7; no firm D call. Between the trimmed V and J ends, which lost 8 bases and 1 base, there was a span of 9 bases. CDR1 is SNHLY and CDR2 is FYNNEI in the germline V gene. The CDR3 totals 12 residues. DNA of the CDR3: TGTGCCAGCTTAACCTCATCCTACGAGCAGTACTTC. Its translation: CASLTSSYEQYF.

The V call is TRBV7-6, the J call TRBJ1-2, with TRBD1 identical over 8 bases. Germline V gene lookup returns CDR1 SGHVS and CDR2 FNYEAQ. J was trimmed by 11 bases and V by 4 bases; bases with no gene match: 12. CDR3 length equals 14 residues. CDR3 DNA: TGTGCCAGCAGCTCCCGACAGGGGCGTCCGCAATACACCTTC. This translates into CASSSRQGRPQYTF.

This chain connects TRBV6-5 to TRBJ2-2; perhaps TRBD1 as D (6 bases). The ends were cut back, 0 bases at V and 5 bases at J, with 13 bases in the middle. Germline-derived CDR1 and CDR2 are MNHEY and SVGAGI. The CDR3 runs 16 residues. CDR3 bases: TGTGCCAGCAGTTACTCGAGACAGGTGGTGACCGGGGAGCTGTTTTTT. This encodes CASSYSRQVVTGELFF.

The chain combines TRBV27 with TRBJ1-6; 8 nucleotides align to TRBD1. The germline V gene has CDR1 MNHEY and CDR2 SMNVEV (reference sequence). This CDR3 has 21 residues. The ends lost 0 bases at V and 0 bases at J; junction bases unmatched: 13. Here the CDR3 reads CASSLSRQGAVLSSYNSPLHF. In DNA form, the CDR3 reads TGTGCCAGCAGTTTATCGAGGCAGGGGGCCGTTTTGAGCTCCTATAATTCACCCCTCCACTTT.

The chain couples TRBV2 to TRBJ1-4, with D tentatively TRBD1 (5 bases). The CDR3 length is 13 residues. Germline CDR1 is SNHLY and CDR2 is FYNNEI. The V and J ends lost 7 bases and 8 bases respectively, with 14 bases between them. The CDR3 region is CASMRAGKEKLFF. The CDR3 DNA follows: TGTGCCAGCATGAGGGCAGGGAAGGAAAAACTGTTTTTT.

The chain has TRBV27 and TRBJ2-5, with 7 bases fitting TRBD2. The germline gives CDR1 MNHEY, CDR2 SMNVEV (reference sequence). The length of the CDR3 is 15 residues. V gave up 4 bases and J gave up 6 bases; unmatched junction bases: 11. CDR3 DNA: TGTGCCAGCAGTTCCGTGGGAGGGTCAGGGCAGACCCAGTACTTC. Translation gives CASSSVGGSGQTQYF.

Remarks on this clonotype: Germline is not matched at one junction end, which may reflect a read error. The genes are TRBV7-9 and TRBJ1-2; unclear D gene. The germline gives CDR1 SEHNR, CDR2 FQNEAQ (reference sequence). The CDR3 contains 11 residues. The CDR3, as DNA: TGTGCCAGCAGCTTTTCGGGGTTGTATCGCTTC. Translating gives CASSFSGLYRF.

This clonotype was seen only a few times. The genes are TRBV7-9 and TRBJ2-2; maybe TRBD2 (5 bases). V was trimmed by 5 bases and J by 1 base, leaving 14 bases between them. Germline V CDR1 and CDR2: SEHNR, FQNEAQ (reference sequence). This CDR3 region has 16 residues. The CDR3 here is CASSAGVPLNTGELFF. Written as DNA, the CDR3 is TGTGCCAGCAGCGCCGGGGTTCCCTTGAACACCGGGGAGCTGTTTTTT. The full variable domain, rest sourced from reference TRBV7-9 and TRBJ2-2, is DTGVSQNPRHKITKRGQNVTFRCDPISEHNRLYWYRQTLGQGPEFLTYFQNEAQLEKSRLLSDRFSAERPKGSFSTLEIQRTEQGDSAMYLCASSAGVPLNTGELFFGEGSRLTVL.